Shown below are 5 T cell receptor beta chains from a single sample sequenced in a study of shared clonotypes between healthy human individuals. Generated by immunoSEQ multiplex PCR, the TCRdb table keeps only in-frame clones and is missing some. The data hold hundreds of thousands of clones, with over 75% observed a single time. Sequencing was performed on memory CD8+ T cells sorted from blood. Regarding subset: CD45RO+ cells pooled with CCR7-negative TemRA cells. The receptors were sampled from a man aged 18 to 35 in good health.

Comments on this clone: An end of the junction differs from the germline gene, which may be a read error. The chain employs TRBV7-7 and TRBJ2-7; TRBD1 agrees at 10 bases. This CDR3 has 14 residues. Germline V lookup: CDR1 SSHAT, CDR2 FNYEAQ (reference sequence). The CDR3: CASSLGDRGYEQYF. The CDR3 nucleotides are TGTGCTAGCAGCTTAGGGGACAGGGGTTACGAGCAGTACTTC. The full variable domain, completed using reference TRBV7-7 and TRBJ2-7, is GAGVSQSPRYKVTKRGQDVTLRCDPISSHATLYWYQQALGQGPEFLTYFNYEAQPDKSGLPSDRFSAERPEGSISTLTIQRTEQRDSAMYRCASSLGDRGYEQYFGPGTRLTVT.

This clone was counted at least ten times. V usage is TRBV2 and J usage is TRBJ1-1; D is perhaps TRBD1 (5 bases). The CDR3 loop spans 12 amino acids. Germline V gene lookup returns CDR1 SNHLY and CDR2 FYNNEI. The germline V and J ends were trimmed by 6 bases and 6 bases, with 11 bases remaining between them. CDR3 amino acids: CASREGMAEAFF. In DNA form, the CDR3 reads TGTGCCAGCAGAGAGGGGATGGCTGAAGCTTTCTTT.

The chain couples TRBV6-6 to TRBJ2-7; no clear D gene. Trimming cost V 0 bases and J 2 bases, with 8 bases left between them. The CDR3 extends over 14 amino acids. Germline lookup yields CDR1 MNHNY and CDR2 SVGAGI (reference sequence). The CDR3 here is CASSYSEETYEQYF. CDR3 in DNA: TGTGCCAGCAGTTACTCTGAGGAAACCTACGAGCAGTACTTC.

This sequence joins TRBV27 and TRBJ2-7; D is unclear. Germline CDR1 and CDR2: MNHEY and SMNVEV (reference sequence). Trimming cost V 6 bases and J 0 bases, with 12 bases left between them. The CDR3 runs to 14 residues. In nucleotides, the CDR3 is TGTGCCAGCAGCCAAGACAAGAACTCCTACGAGCAGTACTTC. Residues: CASSQDKNSYEQYF.

V usage is TRBV7-9 and J usage is TRBJ1-2; 8 nucleotides match TRBD1. This CDR3 has 13 amino acids. Germline values: CDR1 SEHNR, CDR2 FQNEAQ (reference sequence). V dropped 8 bases and J dropped 2; count of bases not matched to a gene: 4. The CDR3 sequence is CASVGQGNYGYTF. The CDR3 DNA is TGTGCCAGCGTAGGACAGGGCAACTATGGCTACACCTTC.